The 30 T cell receptor beta chains below were found in one sample sequenced in a study of blood T cell repertoires in COVID-19 (dated by TCRdb to between 2020 and 2021). Library construction relied on the immunoSEQ multiplex PCR assay. TCRdb limited this immuneACCESS table to in-frame rearrangements with V and J called. A share of clones is missing; checked studies link under half to unresolved V genes, and the rest is unexplained. The sample data list tens of thousands of clones, and just over 85% of these were observed just once. Around 5% of the sample is in the top ten clones. The sample comprised peripheral blood. These TCRs come from a man aged 55 to 69 with acute or convalescent COVID-19.

The V and J genes are TRBV5-1 and TRBJ2-1, with 9 bases matching TRBD2. Germline lookup yields CDR1 SGHRS and CDR2 YFSETQ. With V trimmed by 2 bases and J by 8 bases, 8 bases remained unmatched. The CDR3 is 15 residues long. The DNA for the CDR3 is TGCGCCAGCAGCTTCGGCGGGAGGGGTAACGATGAGCAGTTCTTC. Translating it yields CASSFGGRGNDEQFF.

In regard to this clone: One end of the junction fails to match germline, which may point to a read error. This rearrangement joins TRBV28 to TRBJ1-5, with D uncertain. Per germline, CDR1 MDHEN and CDR2 SYDVKM. The CDR3 length is 11 residues. The CDR3 DNA reads TGTGCCAGCAGATTGCCGGGGTTCTTGAGATTT. It is translated as CASRLPGFLRF.

This CDR3 is CASSFNDRDYGYTF. The CDR3 region has the DNA TGTGCCAGCAGTTTTAACGACAGGGATTATGGCTACACCTTC. This chain uses TRBV27 with TRBJ1-2, with 7 bases fitting TRBD1. Germline-derived CDR1 and CDR2 are MNHEY and SMNVEV (reference sequence). CDR3 length equals 14 residues. Trimming cost V 3 bases and J 5 bases; bases outside gene matches: 6.

A few counts support this clone. DNA of the CDR3: TGTGCCAGCAGTTCCGGGACAGGGGGTACCCGAGGCTACACCTTC. Protein sequence: CASSSGTGGTRGYTF. V and J are TRBV2 and TRBJ1-2, with 11 positions matching TRBD1. Germline assignment: CDR1 SNHLY and CDR2 FYNNEI. The CDR3 sequence is 15 residues long. The V segment lost 5 bases and the J segment 8 bases; nucleotides outside the gene matches: 10.

The CDR3 loop reads CASSILARTSGGLSSYNEQFF. CDR3 sequence (DNA): TGTGCCAGCAGTATACTCGCGCGGACTAGCGGGGGACTAAGCTCCTACAATGAGCAGTTCTTC. This chain joins TRBV2 and TRBJ2-1, with 13 bases fitting TRBD2. V was pared by 5 bases and J by 0 bases, with 16 bases of the junction left unmatched. CDR1 is SNHLY and CDR2 is FYNNEI in the germline V gene. The CDR3 runs to 21 residues.

This clone was seen once. The CDR3, as DNA: TGTGCCAGCAGTTACAGGGGTCGTGAAGCTTTCTTT. Encoded protein: CASSYRGREAFF. The chain links TRBV6-5 to TRBJ1-1; D possibly corresponds to TRBD1 (5 bases). Trimming removed 2 bases from V and 7 bases from J, with 8 bases in between. CDR1 and CDR2 (germline): MNHEY, SVGAGI. The length of the CDR3 is 12 residues.

The rearrangement joins TRBV9 to TRBJ1-2, with D possibly TRBD1 on 5 matching bases. There are 14 residues in the CDR3. V shed 0 bases and J shed 2 bases, with 8 bases lying between them. The germline CDR1 and CDR2 sequences are SGDLS and YYNGEE. CDR3 residues: CASSVGAGNYGYTF. The CDR3 DNA reads TGTGCCAGCAGCGTAGGAGCAGGGAACTATGGCTACACCTTC. The whole variable domain, filled in from reference TRBV9 and TRBJ1-2, reads DSGVTQTPKHLITATGQRVTLRCSPRSGDLSVYWYQQSLDQGLQFLIQYYNGEERAKGNILERFSAQQFPDLHSELNLSSLELGDSALYFCASSVGAGNYGYTFGSGTRLTVV.

The chain couples TRBV4-2 to TRBJ2-1; unclear D gene. CDR3 length: 16 amino acids. V lost 1 base, J lost 4 bases, and 14 bases lay in between. Germline lookup yields CDR1 LGHNA and CDR2 YNFKEQ. CDR3 loop: CASSQVPGYQYNEQFF. The DNA for the CDR3 is TGTGCCAGCAGCCAAGTGCCGGGTTATCAGTACAATGAGCAGTTCTTC.

The J gene is TRBJ1-1, the V gene TRBV13; D possibly corresponds to TRBD1 (5 bases). CDR1 and CDR2 from the germline V gene are PRHDT and FYEKMQ (reference sequence). Trimming shortened V by 1 base and J by 5 bases, and 14 bases separated the two germline ends. CDR3 length: 15 residues. The CDR3 is CASSLETDGGTEAFF. The CDR3 DNA follows: TGTGCCAGCAGCTTAGAGACAGACGGGGGGACTGAAGCTTTCTTT. Based on the CDR3 plus reference TRBV13 and TRBJ1-1, the full variable domain is AAGVIQSPRHLIKEKRETATLKCYPIPRHDTVYWYQQGPGQDPQFLISFYEKMQSDKGSIPDRFSAQQFSDYHSELNMSSLELGDSALYFCASSLETDGGTEAFFGQGTRLTVV.

This chain connects TRBV2 to TRBJ1-6; 7 nucleotides line up with TRBD1. Germline trimming cut 6 bases from V and 9 bases from J; bases unmatched to any gene: 11. CDR3 length equals 15 residues. Germline V gives CDR1 SNHLY, CDR2 FYNNEI. CDR3 amino acids: CASSVQGFGSSPLHF. For the CDR3, the DNA is TGTGCCAGCAGCGTACAGGGGTTCGGTAGTTCACCCCTCCACTTT.

V gene TRBV20-1 combines with J gene TRBJ1-1; D gene uncertain. Germline lookup yields CDR1 DFQATT and CDR2 SNEGSKA (reference sequence). This CDR3 is built from 11 residues. The ends were cut back, 5 bases at V and 4 bases at J, with 8 bases in the middle. In DNA form, the CDR3 reads TGCAGTGCTCTACGCCGCACTGAAGCTTTCTTT. It yields the protein CSALRRTEAFF.

The DNA of the CDR3 is TGCAGCGGGAATTCCAGAGGGGGGAACACTGAAGCTTTCTTT. This sequence encodes CSGNSRGGNTEAFF. The chain is built from TRBV29-1 and TRBJ1-1; weak D call: TRBD1 (6 bases). The V end was cut by 7 bases, the J end by 1 base, with 16 bases between. Germline CDR1 and CDR2: SQVTM and ANQGSEA. This CDR3 has 14 amino acids.

In its sample, this clone was seen a few times. The chain couples TRBV6-1 to TRBJ2-7, with D possibly matching TRBD2 (7 bases). In germline, CDR1 is MNHNS, CDR2 SASEGT. V lost 3 bases and J lost 3, with 18 bases in between. The CDR3 loop spans 16 amino acids. The chain's CDR3 is CASSEAVGGLGYEQYF. CDR3 in DNA: TGTGCCAGCAGTGAGGCCGTCGGGGGGCTAGGCTACGAGCAGTACTTC.

The V call is TRBV19, the J call TRBJ1-1, with D maybe TRBD1 (5 bases). The V and J ends lost 4 bases and 3 bases respectively, with 15 bases between them. Per germline, CDR1 LNHDA and CDR2 SQIVND (reference sequence). The CDR3 runs to 15 residues. The CDR3 coding sequence is TGTGCCAGTAGTACGGGGGGTAGATGGGACACTGAAGCTTTCTTT. Its translation: CASSTGGRWDTEAFF.

The rearrangement links TRBV27 to TRBJ1-1; D is undetermined. V was cut by 0 bases and J by 1 base, with 15 bases left in between. The germline V gene has CDR1 MNHEY and CDR2 SMNVEV (reference sequence). There are 17 residues in the CDR3. CDR3 sequence: CASSLSQRGGSNTEAFF. DNA for the CDR3: TGTGCCAGCAGTTTATCGCAGCGGGGAGGGTCGAACACTGAAGCTTTCTTT.

The CDR3, as DNA: TGTGCCAGCAGCTGGCAGGGTCACGGCTACACCTTC. This gives the protein CASSWQGHGYTF. This sequence joins TRBV7-8 and TRBJ1-2, with a weak D call TRBD1 (5 bases). The CDR3 loop spans 12 amino acids. The germline gives CDR1 SGHVS, CDR2 FQNEAQ. V shed 4 bases and J shed 8 bases, with 11 bases lying between them. Filled out from reference TRBV7-8 and TRBJ1-2, the complete variable domain reads GAGVSQSPRYKVAKRGQDVALRCDPISGHVSLFWYQQALGQGPEFLTYFQNEAQLDKSGLPSDRFFAERPEGSVSTLKIQRTQQEDSAVYLCASSWQGHGYTFGSGTRLTVV.

The chain joins TRBV24-1 to TRBJ1-2; 7 nucleotides align to TRBD1. CDR1 and CDR2 from the germline V gene are KGHDR and SFDVKD. V shed 7 bases and J 2 bases; nucleotides not matched to a gene: 6. This CDR3 region has 14 residues. In nucleotides, the CDR3 is TGTGCCACCAGCCGTGGGACAGAGAACTATGGCTACACCTTC. Residues: CATSRGTENYGYTF.

The J gene is TRBJ2-3, the V gene TRBV28; TRBD2 agrees at 9 bases. Germline V gene data show CDR1 as MDHEN and CDR2 as SYDVKM. This CDR3 is 15 amino acids long. The V segment lost 8 bases and the J segment 11 bases; nucleotides outside the gene matches: 17. Written as DNA, the CDR3 is TGTGCCAGCCATACCCTAGCGGGACCGAGGAGGGGGCAGTATTTT. Its protein product is CASHTLAGPRRGQYF.

This chain links TRBV29-1 with TRBJ1-2; 10 bases fit TRBD1. The V and J ends lost 8 bases and 9 bases, in that order; junction bases with no gene match: 12. The germline V gene has CDR1 SQVTM and CDR2 ANQGSEA. The CDR3 runs to 13 residues. Here the CDR3 DNA reads TGCAGCACTTTCGGGGACAGGGGTTATAGCTACACCTTC. This translates into CSTFGDRGYSYTF. Using reference TRBV29-1 and TRBJ1-2 for the parts outside the CDR3, the full variable domain is SAVISQKPSRDICQRGTSLTIQCQVDSQVTMMFWYRQQPGQSLTLIATANQGSEATYESGFVIDKFPISRPNLTFSTLTVSNMSPEDSSIYLCSTFGDRGYSYTFGSGTRLTVV.

As DNA, the CDR3 is TGTGCCAGCAGGGACCACCGGGACAGGATCTACGAGCAGTACTTC. Translating it yields CASRDHRDRIYEQYF. The chain is built from TRBV28 and TRBJ2-7, with 8 positions matching TRBD1. Trimming at V came to 6 bases and at J to 3 bases, leaving 10 bases not matched to a gene. This CDR3 has 15 residues. The germline V gene encodes CDR1 MDHEN and CDR2 SYDVKM.

There are a few counts of this clone. The chain is built from TRBV6-5 and TRBJ2-7; possible D gene TRBD2, 5 bases. There are 15 residues in the CDR3. Germline CDR1 reads MNHEY; CDR2 reads SVGAGI. V was clipped by 2 bases and J by 2 bases, with 13 bases between them. The chain's CDR3 is CASSYGFRGTYEQYF. In DNA form, the CDR3 reads TGTGCCAGCAGTTACGGGTTTCGGGGAACCTACGAGCAGTACTTC.

The rearrangement uses TRBV6-5 and TRBJ2-1, with D perhaps TRBD2 (6 bases). CDR1 and CDR2 from the germline V gene are MNHEY and SVGAGI. The V end lost 8 bases, the J end lost 9 bases, and 14 bases lay between the germline ends. The CDR3 is 12 residues long. The CDR3, as DNA: TGTGCCAGCGGGAATAGCGGCGGTGAGCAGTTCTTC. Translating it yields CASGNSGGEQFF.

The genes are TRBV18 and TRBJ2-2, with 12 bases aligning to TRBD1. The V and J ends lost 0 bases and 6 bases, in that order; junction bases with no gene match: 14. Germline lookup yields CDR1 KGHSH and CDR2 LQKENI. CDR3 length equals 20 residues. As DNA, the CDR3 is TGTGCCAGCTCACCACCCCTTTCTCTCTCGGGACAGGGGGCCGCCGGGGAGCTGTTTTTT. This sequence encodes CASSPPLSLSGQGAAGELFF.

The rearrangement links TRBV24-1 to TRBJ1-4; possibly TRBD1 for D (6 bases). This CDR3 contains 12 residues. The V gene lost 4 bases and the J gene lost 10 bases, with 9 bases spanning the gap. From germline, CDR1 is KGHDR and CDR2 SFDVKD. The CDR3 DNA reads as TGTGCCACCAGTGACACACAGGGAAAACTGTTTTTT. Translation gives CATSDTQGKLFF.

The chain employs TRBV6-5 and TRBJ1-2; possibly TRBD1 for D (6 bases). Germline CDR1 is MNHEY and CDR2 is SVGAGI. The length of the CDR3 is 12 residues. This CDR3 reads CAGAAPTYGYTF. CDR3 nucleotide sequence: TGTGCGGGGGCAGCCCCTACCTATGGCTACACCTTC.

The chain employs TRBV2 and TRBJ1-5; D is unresolved. The germline V gene has CDR1 SNHLY and CDR2 FYNNEI. This CDR3 comprises 13 residues. Between the trimmed V and J ends, which lost 4 bases and 0 bases, there was a span of 4 bases. The CDR3 region is CASSVYSNQPQHF. As DNA, the CDR3 is TGTGCCAGCAGTGTTTATAGCAATCAGCCCCAGCATTTT.

V is TRBV6-6 and J is TRBJ1-2; no reliable D call. V was clipped by 9 bases and J by 4 bases, with 18 bases between them. The CDR3 extends over 14 amino acids. Germline V gene data show CDR1 as MNHNY and CDR2 as SVGAGI (reference sequence). The CDR3 bases are TGTGCCAGTAGCCCCGGAGGGTCGAGCTATGGCTACACCTTC. Translation: CASSPGGSSYGYTF.

The sample holds one count of this clone. The chain links TRBV5-1 to TRBJ1-2, with D maybe TRBD1 (6 bases). With 0 bases removed from V and 0 bases from J, the gap between germline ends came to 15 bases. CDR1 is SGHRS and CDR2 is YFSETQ in the germline V gene. This CDR3 comprises 17 residues. CDR3 DNA sequence: TGCGCCAGCAGCTTGGGAATTAGTAGACAGGCTAACTATGGCTACACCTTC. This sequence encodes CASSLGISRQANYGYTF.

V gene TRBV11-2 combines with J gene TRBJ1-1, with D maybe TRBD1 (5 bases). This CDR3 has 13 residues. Per the germline V gene, CDR1 is SGHAT and CDR2 is FQNNGV. Trimming took 5 bases from V and 4 from J, leaving 11 bases between them. This CDR3 is CASSAERGTEAFF. The CDR3 DNA follows: TGTGCCAGCAGCGCAGAAAGGGGCACTGAAGCTTTCTTT.

The gene calls are TRBV15 and TRBJ1-6; 7 bases line up with TRBD1. Germline assignment: CDR1 LNHNV and CDR2 YYDKDF (reference sequence). V was pared by 4 bases and J by 7 bases, with 4 bases of the junction left unmatched. The CDR3 sequence is 14 residues long. The CDR3 reads CATSTSGGNSPLHF. CDR3 in DNA: TGTGCCACCAGCACCTCAGGGGGAAATTCACCCCTCCACTTT.